One sample yielded the 25 T cell receptor beta chains listed below, sequenced in a study of identical twins. TCRdb itself ran the 5' RACE reads through MiXCR, one entry per CDR3 protein. The sample holds approximately 700,000 distinct CDR3 sequences, around a sixth seen once. The sample was also reused in another study, on T cells expressing NK-cell markers.

Specimen: PBMCs. The receptor source for this set is a young woman in good health.

Only a few counts were recorded for this clonotype. The chain combines TRBV6-2 or TRBV6-3 with TRBJ2-7; D remains ambiguous. The CDR3 covers 14 residues. Germline V lookup: CDR1 MNHEY, CDR2 SVGEGT. V dropped 2 bases and J dropped 2 bases, with 10 bases sitting between them. This chain's CDR3 is CASSYKVPAYEQYF. CDR3 DNA sequence: TGTGCCAGCAGTTACAAGGTTCCAGCCTACGAGCAGTACTTC.

This chain connects TRBV7-9 to TRBJ2-2; 15 bases agree with TRBD2. V was clipped by 10 bases and J by 6 bases; unmatched bases: 3. CDR1 is SEHNR and CDR2 is FQNEAQ in the germline V gene (reference sequence). There are 14 residues in the CDR3. CDR3 amino acids: CATGLAGGPGELFF. For the CDR3, the DNA is TGTGCCACCGGACTAGCGGGAGGGCCCGGGGAGCTGTTTTTT. The variable domain in full, completed from reference TRBV7-9 and TRBJ2-2, reads DTGVSQNPRHKITKRGQNVTFRCDPISEHNRLYWYRQTLGQGPEFLTYFQNEAQLEKSRLLSDRFSAERPKGSFSTLEIQRTEQGDSAMYLCATGLAGGPGELFFGEGSRLTVL.

The chain is built from TRBV15 and TRBJ1-2, with D possibly TRBD1 on 5 matching bases. The V and J ends lost 1 base and 2 bases respectively, with 5 bases between them. The CDR3 length is 13 residues. Germline V gene lookup returns CDR1 LNHNV and CDR2 YYDKDF (reference sequence). The CDR3 bases are TGTGCCACCAGCAGAGGGGGCAACTATGGCTACACCTTC. Protein: CATSRGGNYGYTF.

The chain links TRBV12-3 or TRBV12-4 to TRBJ1-4; unclear D gene. The CDR3 loop spans 14 amino acids. Trimming removed 3 bases from V and 0 bases from J, with 5 bases in between. CDR3 loop: CASSFRATNEKLFF. As DNA, the CDR3 is TGTGCCAGCAGTTTCCGGGCAACTAATGAAAAACTGTTTTTT.

The chain uses TRBV20-1 and TRBJ2-1, with TRBD2 identical over 11 bases. Trimming cost V 7 bases and J 6 bases; bases outside gene matches: 8. CDR1 and CDR2 (germline): DFQATT, SNEGSKA (reference sequence). The CDR3 totals 14 residues. The CDR3 loop is CSEGSGRAFNEQFF. In nucleotides, the CDR3 is TGCAGTGAGGGTAGCGGGAGGGCCTTCAATGAGCAGTTCTTC.

This clonotype was observed a handful of times. V and J are TRBV6-1 and TRBJ1-2, with D unresolved. The CDR3 runs 15 residues. Germline values: CDR1 MNHNS, CDR2 SASEGT. Between the trimmed V and J ends, which lost 5 bases and 4 bases, there was a span of 17 bases. The CDR3 spells CASSRTARRSYGYTF. In DNA form, the CDR3 reads TGTGCCAGCAGTCGAACAGCCAGACGATCCTATGGCTACACCTTC.

This chain connects TRBV19 to TRBJ2-6; D is uncertain. Germline-derived CDR1 and CDR2 are LNHDA and SQIVND (reference sequence). The V end lost 3 bases, the J end lost 2 bases, and 14 bases lay between the germline ends. The CDR3 runs to 17 residues. For the CDR3, the DNA is TGTGCCAGTAGTATCCCCCTTGGCGTTACTGGGGCCAACGTCCTGACTTTC. This gives the protein CASSIPLGVTGANVLTF.

This clonotype was detected ten times or more. The rearrangement joins TRBV10-3 to TRBJ2-3; the D gene is possibly TRBD2 (5 bases). The V end was cut by 10 bases, the J end by 4 bases, with 15 bases between. This CDR3 is built from 13 residues. In germline, CDR1 is ENHRY, CDR2 SYGVKD. CDR3 nucleotide sequence: TGTGCCAGTAATAGCGACGCTCCAGATACGCAGTATTTT. Its translation: CASNSDAPDTQYF.

This clonotype has more than one count but fewer than ten. The chain is built from TRBV20-1 and TRBJ2-7; 9 bases map to TRBD1. The CDR3 consists of 13 residues. Germline lookup yields CDR1 DFQATT and CDR2 SNEGSKA (reference sequence). V shed 6 bases and J 6 bases; nucleotides not matched to a gene: 9. The CDR3, as DNA: TGCAGTGCCTGGGGCGACAGGGGGGCCGAGCAGTACTTC. This codes for CSAWGDRGAEQYF.

CDR3 region: CASSYRPGLADNEQFF. CDR3 DNA: TGCGCCAGCAGCTACCGACCGGGACTAGCCGACAATGAGCAGTTCTTC. V and J are TRBV4-3 and TRBJ2-1, with TRBD2 matching 9 bases. The germline V gene encodes CDR1 LGHNA and CDR2 YSLEER. V lost 5 bases to trimming and J lost 5 bases; unmatched junction nucleotides: 10. The CDR3 is made up of 16 amino acids.

This clonotype showed up many times. The V call is TRBV24-1, the J call TRBJ2-1; TRBD2 might be the D (10 bases). The CDR3 length is 20 residues. CDR1 and CDR2 from the germline V gene are KGHDR and SFDVKD. With 5 bases removed from V and 8 bases from J, the gap between germline ends came to 33 bases. The CDR3 DNA follows: TGTGCCACCAGTGCTCGAAAGGGGACAGGGCGTCTAGCGGGGGTCGATGAGCAGTTCTTC. It is translated as CATSARKGTGRLAGVDEQFF.

The chain employs TRBV29-1 and TRBJ2-1, with 7 nucleotides matching TRBD1. CDR1 is SQVTM, CDR2 ANQGSEA, per germline. The CDR3 totals 14 residues. Trimming took 5 bases from V and 5 from J; bases not matched to a gene: 9. This CDR3 reads CSVWDKQGNNEQFF. The CDR3 DNA is TGCAGCGTTTGGGACAAACAGGGGAACAATGAGCAGTTCTTC.

This clonotype has more than one count but fewer than ten. The CDR3 coding sequence is TGTGCCAGCAGTCCTAGACAGGGCCTTTGGGACACTGAAGCTTTCTTT. Its translation: CASSPRQGLWDTEAFF. This rearrangement joins TRBV12-3 or TRBV12-4 to TRBJ1-1, with 7 bases fitting TRBD1. The CDR3 runs 16 residues. With 5 bases clipped from V and 3 bases from J, the junction kept 12 bases outside the gene matches.

V and J are TRBV6-1 and TRBJ2-5, with D unresolved. Germline-derived CDR1 and CDR2 are MNHNS and SASEGT. Trimming took 1 base from V and 7 from J, leaving 7 bases between them. The CDR3 totals 12 residues. CDR3 protein: CASSEVLGTQYF. CDR3 nucleotide sequence: TGTGCCAGCAGTGAAGTTTTAGGGACCCAGTACTTC.

The chain joins TRBV11-2 to TRBJ2-3; unclear D gene. Germline CDR1 SGHAT, CDR2 FQNNGV. Trimming pared 4 bases from V and 4 bases from J, leaving 6 bases between. The CDR3 consists of 12 residues. In nucleotides, the CDR3 is TGTGCCAGCAGCTCTGTCCCAGATACGCAGTATTTT. It codes for CASSSVPDTQYF.

This clonotype has more than one count but fewer than ten. The chain combines TRBV11-2 with TRBJ1-3; D may be TRBD1 (6 bases). The V and J ends lost 7 bases and 4 bases respectively, with 17 bases between them. The CDR3 runs to 15 residues. The germline V gene has CDR1 SGHAT and CDR2 FQNNGV. As DNA, the CDR3 is TGTGCCAGCACTACCACCAGGGGAGGAGGAAACACCATATATTTT. This translates into CASTTTRGGGNTIYF.

This clonotype was counted at least ten times. V is TRBV5-1 and J is TRBJ2-5; D may correspond to TRBD1 or TRBD2 (5 bases each). The V end was cut by 2 bases, the J end by 5 bases, with 13 bases between. CDR1 and CDR2 (germline): SGHRS, YFSETQ. The CDR3 extends over 14 amino acids. CDR3 amino acids: CASSFGGIGETQYF. CDR3 nucleotide sequence: TGCGCCAGCAGCTTTGGGGGAATTGGGGAGACCCAGTACTTC.

This clonotype was detected a few times. The V and J genes are TRBV6-6 and TRBJ1-2; no firm D call. From germline, CDR1 is MNHNY and CDR2 SVGAGI (reference sequence). The CDR3 runs 13 residues. V gave up 0 bases and J gave up 8 bases, with 10 bases separating them. The CDR3 DNA sequence: TGTGCCAGCAGTTACTCCGAAGACCGGGGCTACACCTTC. It specifies CASSYSEDRGYTF.

V usage is TRBV20-1 and J usage is TRBJ2-3, with D perhaps matching TRBD2 (6 bases). Trimming took 3 bases from V and 5 from J, leaving 12 bases between them. Germline V gives CDR1 DFQATT, CDR2 SNEGSKA (reference sequence). This CDR3 is built from 13 residues. In DNA form, the CDR3 reads TGCAGTGCTAGTTTGCAGGGAGGAGATACGCAGTATTTT. This translates into CSASLQGGDTQYF.

This clonotype occurred a few times. The rearrangement uses TRBV7-6 and TRBJ2-1, with unresolved D. CDR1 is SGHVS and CDR2 is FNYEAQ in the germline V gene. The CDR3 loop spans 15 amino acids. The germline V and J ends were trimmed by 5 bases and 6 bases, with 17 bases remaining between them. The chain's CDR3 is CASSPRALPSNEQFF. CDR3 bases: TGTGCCAGCAGCCCCCGGGCCCTCCCTTCCAATGAGCAGTTCTTC.

The chain uses TRBV7-2 and TRBJ2-7; 8 bases line up with TRBD2. Trimming cost V 8 bases and J 3 bases; bases outside gene matches: 12. The CDR3 has 15 residues. Germline V gene data show CDR1 as SGHTA and CDR2 as FQGNSA. The CDR3: CASRERERGNYEQYF. The CDR3 DNA reads TGTGCCAGCCGCGAACGGGAGCGGGGGAACTACGAGCAGTACTTC.

There are a few counts of this clonotype. The V call is TRBV12-3 or TRBV12-4, the J call TRBJ2-7; 9 positions match TRBD1. The CDR3 length is 15 residues. J was trimmed by 4 bases and V by 5 bases; bases with no gene match: 9. In DNA, the CDR3 is TGTGCCAGCAGTCTACTAACAGGGGGCTTATACGAGCAGTACTTC. This translates into CASSLLTGGLYEQYF.

J is TRBJ2-5 and V is TRBV7-8; the D is unclear. CDR3 length: 17 residues. Germline values: CDR1 SGHVS, CDR2 FQNEAQ. The ends were cut back, 4 bases at V and 4 bases at J, with 22 bases in the middle. The CDR3 region has the DNA TGTGCCAGCAGCTCTCACATTGGAGCAAAATGGGGAGAGACCCAGTACTTC. This gives the protein CASSSHIGAKWGETQYF.

Ten or more counts support this clonotype. The chain is built from TRBV20-1 and TRBJ2-3, with unresolved D. From germline, CDR1 is DFQATT and CDR2 SNEGSKA (reference sequence). V dropped 6 bases and J dropped 2 bases, with 6 bases sitting between them. The CDR3 covers 11 residues. The CDR3 region has the DNA TGCAGTGCCGAATTCACAGATACGCAGTATTTT. This sequence encodes CSAEFTDTQYF.

This clonotype was detected a few times. The rearrangement uses TRBV6-2 or TRBV6-3 and TRBJ2-6; unclear D gene. CDR1 and CDR2 from the germline V gene are MNHEY and SVGEGT. The CDR3 is 15 amino acids. V was clipped by 1 base and J by 2 bases, with 6 bases between them. Here the CDR3 reads CASSYLYAGANVLTF. DNA of the CDR3: TGTGCCAGCAGTTACTTGTACGCTGGGGCCAACGTCCTGACTTTC.